The 20 T cell receptor beta chains below come from one sample, sequenced in a study of Tregs in tolerant kidney transplant recipients. Mixed chimerism was transient after nonmyeloablative marrow transplants from related graft donors. The table came from immunoSEQ multiplex PCR; TCRdb's copy has only in-frame clones and leaves some out. The table lists about 15,000 clones, with about 3.3% in the top ten. The specimen comprised CD4+ T cells from blood (PBMCs), sampled 12 months after the transplant. The receptors were gathered from a human patient who received a combined kidney and bone marrow transplant. Some of the T cells may derive from the graft donor.

With respect to this clone: With the read ending 3 residues before the CDR3 end, the germline J gene is used to fill in that end. This rearrangement joins TRBV20-1 to TRBJ2-5, with D perhaps TRBD1 (6 bases). The germline V gene encodes CDR1 DFQATT and CDR2 SNEGSKA (reference sequence). This CDR3 has 14 residues. V lost 1 base, J lost 5 bases, and 14 bases lay in between. The CDR3 region is CSARVISGEETQYF. The part of the CDR3 DNA that was read is TGCAGTGCTAGAGTAATCTCAGGGGAGGAGACC.

On this clone itself: Read coverage stops 3 residues before the CDR3 terminus; the germline J gene supplies the remainder. J is TRBJ2-5 and V is TRBV7-2; 7 bases match TRBD1. With 4 bases clipped from V and 4 bases from J, the junction kept 3 bases outside the gene matches. Germline values: CDR1 SGHTA, CDR2 FQGNSA. The CDR3 is 13 residues long. The CDR3 bases that were read are TGTGCCAGCAGCTATAACAGGGGAGAGACC. Protein: CASSYNRGET. The full-length CDR3 reads as CASSYNRGETQYF.

Of note for this clone: The read is 3 residues too short to cover the CDR3 end, so that end is filled in from the germline J gene. The chain carries TRBV19 and TRBJ1-2; D is uncertain. Trimming removed 3 bases from V and 0 bases from J, with 5 bases in between. The CDR3 length is 13 residues. In germline, CDR1 is LNHDA, CDR2 SQIVND (reference sequence). The CDR3 spells CASSILANYGYTF. The sequenced part of the CDR3 DNA is TGTGCCAGTAGTATTCTAGCTAACTATGGC.

In regard to this clone: Sequencing ends 3 residues short of the CDR3 end; the germline J gene provides the rest. The chain carries TRBV20-1 and TRBJ2-2; D is possibly TRBD2 (5 bases). V was pared by 3 bases and J by 1 base, with 12 bases between. Germline lookup yields CDR1 DFQATT and CDR2 SNEGSKA (reference sequence). The CDR3 loop spans 15 amino acids. CDR3 sequence reads: CSARPAEKNTGELFF. The DNA read from the CDR3 is TGCAGTGCTAGGCCAGCGGAGAAGAACACCGGGGAG.

With respect to this clone: The read falls 3 residues short of the CDR3 end, and the missing part is taken from the germline J gene. The V and J genes are TRBV27 and TRBJ2-2, with no clear D. CDR1 is MNHEY and CDR2 is SMNVEV in the germline V gene (reference sequence). The CDR3 has 15 amino acids. Deletions cut 1 base from V and 5 bases from J, with 11 bases between. The CDR3 DNA, read in part, is TGTGCCAGCAGTTTATTGTCTGCGGTTACCGGGGAG. It encodes CASSLLSAVTGE. The whole CDR3 protein is CASSLLSAVTGELFF.

Concerning this clone itself: The read finishes 3 residues shy of the CDR3 end, and the germline J gene is used to complete it. The V gene is TRBV7-8, the J gene TRBJ2-7; 7 bases are shared with TRBD2. The CDR3 is 13 amino acids. V shed 6 bases and J 3 bases; nucleotides not matched to a gene: 5. Germline values: CDR1 SGHVS, CDR2 FQNEAQ. Incomplete CDR3 DNA: TGTGCCAGCAGGGGGGGAGGGGTCTACGAG. This codes for CASRGGGVYE. The full-length CDR3 reads as CASRGGGVYEQYF. The full variable domain, rest sourced from reference TRBV7-8 and TRBJ2-7, is GAGVSQSPRYKVAKRGQDVALRCDPISGHVSLFWYQQALGQGPEFLTYFQNEAQLDKSGLPSDRFFAERPEGSVSTLKIQRTQQEDSAVYLCASRGGGVYEQYFGPGTRLTVT.

The sequenced part of the CDR3 DNA is TGTGCCAGCAGCAATGTCGGCGCAGGGCTGACCTCCTACGAG. Translation: CASSNVGAGLTSYE. From start to end, the CDR3 is CASSNVGAGLTSYEQYF. V and J are TRBV28 and TRBJ2-7; perhaps TRBD1 as D (5 bases). Read coverage stops 3 residues before the CDR3 terminus; the germline J gene supplies the remainder. The CDR3 is 17 residues long. The V end was cut by 6 bases, the J end by 0 bases, with 21 bases between. The germline V gene has CDR1 MDHEN and CDR2 SYDVKM.

Comment on this clone: The CDR3 end lies 3 residues beyond the end of the read and is filled in from the germline J gene. The J gene is TRBJ2-7, the V gene TRBV7-3, with 8 bases matching TRBD1. Trimming took 3 bases from V and 6 from J; bases not matched to a gene: 4. This CDR3 is 13 amino acids long. Looked up from germline, CDR1 is SGHTA and CDR2 is FQGTGA. The CDR3 loop reads CASSFSQGGEQYF. The CDR3 bases that were read are TGTGCCAGCAGCTTCTCACAGGGGGGCGAG.

Comments on this clone: The read gets to within 3 residues of the CDR3 end, and the germline J gene fills in the rest. The rearrangement joins TRBV5-1 to TRBJ2-6, with 11 bases aligning to TRBD1. The germline gives CDR1 SGHRS, CDR2 YFSETQ. J gave up 0 bases and V 5 bases, and 10 bases lay outside the gene matches. The CDR3 runs to 19 residues. The sequenced part of the CDR3 DNA is TGCGCCAGCAGTTCCGTCGGACAGGGGGCCTACTCTGGGGCCAACGTC. Translated: CASSSVGQGAYSGANV. The entire CDR3 reads CASSSVGQGAYSGANVLTF.

Comments on this clone: The read terminates 3 residues before the CDR3 end, so the remaining end is supplied by the germline J gene. V gene TRBV5-5 combines with J gene TRBJ2-7; D is ambiguous. From germline, CDR1 is SGHKS and CDR2 YYEKEE (reference sequence). There are 13 residues in the CDR3. Trimming took off 0 bases at V and 3 bases at J, with 7 bases between the two ends. CDR3 in amino acids: CASSLGRSYEQYF. The sequenced CDR3 bases are TGTGCCAGCAGCTTGGGCAGGAGCTACGAG.

Turning to this clone: The read ends 3 residues before the CDR3 terminus; that terminus is restored from the germline J gene. The chain links TRBV4-1 to TRBJ1-6; TRBD1 might be the D (6 bases). This CDR3 has 14 amino acids. Trimming took 4 bases from V and 7 from J, leaving 11 bases between them. In germline, CDR1 is MGHRA, CDR2 YSYEKL. The covered CDR3 bases are TGCGCCAGCAGCCCCCAGGGGAAGAATTCACCC. This encodes CASSPQGKNSP. Given in full, the CDR3 is CASSPQGKNSPLHF.

Remarks on this clone: The CDR3 goes on 3 residues after the read ends, and that part is filled in from the germline J gene. V usage is TRBV4-2 and J usage is TRBJ2-2, with TRBD2 as a possible D gene (6 bases). In germline, CDR1 is LGHNA, CDR2 YNFKEQ. This CDR3 is 14 amino acids long. Partial CDR3 DNA: TGTGCCAGCAGCCTCGAGGAGGGGAATGAAAAG. Its translation is CASSLEEGNEK. The entire CDR3 sequence reads CASSLEEGNEKLFF.

This CDR3 is CASTLAGGLTDTQYF. The sequenced CDR3 bases are TGTGCCAGTACTCTAGCGGGAGGGCTAACAGATACG. This sequence joins TRBV19 and TRBJ2-3, with TRBD2 identical over 12 bases. The read terminates 3 residues ahead of where the CDR3 ends, so the germline J gene completes it. Germline-derived CDR1 and CDR2 are LNHDA and SQIVND (reference sequence). This CDR3 comprises 15 residues. Trimming removed 7 bases from V and 3 bases from J; junction bases left unmatched: 5.

Regarding this clone: The CDR3 end is not reached by the read, which stops 3 residues before it; the germline J gene fills it in. This rearrangement joins TRBV2 to TRBJ2-7; TRBD2 matches at 7 bases. CDR1 is SNHLY and CDR2 is FYNNEI in the germline V gene. Germline trimming cut 5 bases from V and 5 bases from J; bases unmatched to any gene: 12. This CDR3 contains 15 residues. The CDR3 is CASSPTSVRRHEQYF. CDR3 bases read: TGTGCCAGCAGTCCTACTAGCGTCCGGCGGCACGAG. Variable domain in full (rest from reference TRBV2 and TRBJ2-7): EPEVTQTPSHQVTQMGQEVILRCVPISNHLYFYWYRQILGQKVEFLVSFYNNEISEKSEIFDDQFSVERPDGSNFTLKIRSTKLEDSAMYFCASSPTSVRRHEQYFGPGTRLTVT.

Remarks on this clone: The read stops 3 residues short of the end of the CDR3; the missing end is completed from the germline J gene. The chain uses TRBV5-1 and TRBJ2-1; 11 bases are shared with TRBD2. This CDR3 comprises 16 residues. The V segment lost 3 bases and the J segment 0 bases; nucleotides outside the gene matches: 2. The germline CDR1 and CDR2 sequences are SGHRS and YFSETQ. CDR3: CASSSGTSGSYNEQFF. CDR3 DNA (partial): TGCGCCAGCAGCTCCGGGACTAGCGGCTCCTACAATGAG.

About this clone: The sequence runs out 3 residues before the end of the CDR3; the remainder is reconstructed from the germline J gene. The rearrangement uses TRBV18 and TRBJ1-5; D is ambiguous. The V and J ends lost 2 bases and 6 bases respectively, with 11 bases between them. Germline assignment: CDR1 KGHSH and CDR2 LQKENI. This CDR3 contains 14 residues. The sequenced CDR3 bases are TGTGCCAGCTCACCAGGGCCAGGTGTTCAGCCC. It is translated as CASSPGPGVQP. The full CDR3 protein is CASSPGPGVQPQHF.

CDR3 bases read: TGTGCCAGCAGCAAATCGGGGGGACGATCACCC. Its protein is CASSKSGGRSP. The complete CDR3 sequence is CASSKSGGRSPLHF. V usage is TRBV7-9 and J usage is TRBJ1-6, with D tentatively TRBD1 (5 bases). Sequencing ends 3 residues short of the CDR3 end; the germline J gene provides the rest. Germline V CDR1 and CDR2: SEHNR, FQNEAQ (reference sequence). The ends were cut back, 5 bases at V and 10 bases at J, with 15 bases in the middle. The CDR3 covers 14 residues. Combining the CDR3 with reference TRBV7-9 and TRBJ1-6 gives the whole variable domain DTGVSQNPRHKITKRGQNVTFRCDPISEHNRLYWYRQTLGQGPEFLTYFQNEAQLEKSRLLSDRFSAERPKGSFSTLEIQRTEQGDSAMYLCASSKSGGRSPLHFGNGTRLTVT.

Note on this clone: The read stops 3 residues short of the end of the CDR3; the missing end is completed from the germline J gene. The V gene is TRBV7-3, the J gene TRBJ1-6; D remains ambiguous. The CDR3 contains 15 residues. Per germline, CDR1 SGHTA and CDR2 FQGTGA. The V gene lost 5 bases and the J gene lost 7 bases, with 15 bases spanning the gap. The sequenced part of the CDR3 DNA is TGTGCCAGCAGCGTCCTCGGAGGGCCCAATTCACCC. This sequence encodes CASSVLGGPNSP. The CDR3 as a whole reads CASSVLGGPNSPLHF.

A remark on this clone: With the read ending 3 residues before the CDR3 end, the germline J gene is used to fill in that end. The V and J genes are TRBV20-1 and TRBJ2-7; the match to TRBD2 covers 7 bases. The germline V gene encodes CDR1 DFQATT and CDR2 SNEGSKA (reference sequence). V lost 5 bases and J lost 2; bases outside the gene matches: 12. This CDR3 contains 15 residues. CDR3 protein: CSAPFGGSPTYEQYF. The covered CDR3 bases are TGCAGTGCTCCGTTCGGCGGGAGTCCGACCTACGAG.

This clone ranks as medium-sized (0.01 to 0.1%) in terms of frequency. The CDR3 is cut off 3 residues early in the read; its end comes from the germline J gene. The chain employs TRBV15 and TRBJ1-2; possibly TRBD1 for D (5 bases). The germline CDR1 and CDR2 sequences are LNHNV and YYDKDF (reference sequence). V lost 0 bases and J 3 bases, leaving 17 bases between the germline ends. The CDR3 loop spans 17 amino acids. This CDR3 is CATSRDLQGGMDYGYTF. CDR3 DNA (partial): TGTGCCACCAGCAGAGATCTCCAGGGTGGTATGGACTATGGC.